This T cell receptor beta chain was identified in a study of shared T cell receptors in the human thymus. V was clipped by 2 bases and J by 4 bases, with 11 bases between them. This CDR3 spans 14 amino acids. The V gene's germline CDR1 is MGHDK and CDR2 SYGVNS. Using immunoSEQ multiplex PCR, the repertoire was profiled, and TCRdb retains in-frame clones only, with some absent. The sample includes hundreds of thousands of clones, 85% to 90% seen only once; the top ten take 0.0085% to 0.012%. These data were likewise used in another study, on human thymus T cells. From that second work: Donation came from healthy Finnish infants having corrective surgery for congenital heart defects. Resected material from corrective heart surgery provided the thymus tissue analysed. Thymic and blood repertoires appeared to carry a bias in their V and J gene usage. Related research described strongly overlapping thymic repertoires in unrelated people.

The sequencing input was thymocytes. This TCR was sampled from a boy less than two years old with a congenital heart defect. The V and J genes are TRBV25-1 and TRBJ1-1, with D perhaps TRBD1 (5 bases). CDR3 DNA: TGTGCCAGCAGTGAAGAGGAGGGGAGCACTGAAGCTTTCTTT. Its translation: CASSEEEGSTEAFF.